This T cell receptor beta chain was recovered during a study of PD-1 blockade in classical Hodgkin lymphoma. With 5 bases clipped from V and 2 bases from J, the junction kept 5 bases outside the gene matches. The CDR3 runs 17 residues. Germline CDR1 is LGHNA and CDR2 is YSLEER. With no exception, relapse followed autologous stem cell transplantation in all patients, and brentuximab vedotin exposure varied. The method was immunoSEQ multiplex PCR; TCRdb's version includes in-frame clones alone and lacks a portion of them. The repertoire holds 100,000 to 120,000 clones, with about nine tenths as singletons.

This clonotype was obtained from a human donor with classical Hodgkin lymphoma. The sample here was peripheral blood mononuclear cells (PBMCs), taken before the second cycle of nivolumab. V and J are TRBV4-3 and TRBJ2-3; 15 bases map to TRBD2. The CDR3 region is CASSKGLAGGLTDTQYF. CDR3 DNA sequence: TGCGCCAGCAGCAAAGGACTAGCGGGAGGGCTCACAGATACGCAGTATTTT.